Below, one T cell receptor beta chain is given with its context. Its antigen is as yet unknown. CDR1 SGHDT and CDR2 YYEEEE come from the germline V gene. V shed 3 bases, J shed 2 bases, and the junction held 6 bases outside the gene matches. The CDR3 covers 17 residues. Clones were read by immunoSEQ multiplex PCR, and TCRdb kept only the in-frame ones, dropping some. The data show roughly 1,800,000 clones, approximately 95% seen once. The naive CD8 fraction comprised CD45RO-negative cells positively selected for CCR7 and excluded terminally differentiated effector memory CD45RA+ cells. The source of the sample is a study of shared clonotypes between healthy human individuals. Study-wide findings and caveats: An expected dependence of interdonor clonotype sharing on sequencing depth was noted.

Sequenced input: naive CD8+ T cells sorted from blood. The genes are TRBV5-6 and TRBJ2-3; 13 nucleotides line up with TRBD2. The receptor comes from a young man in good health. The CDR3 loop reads CASSSGLAGEPTDTQYF. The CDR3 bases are TGTGCCAGCAGCTCCGGACTAGCGGGGGAACCCACAGATACGCAGTATTTT.